This entry features one TCR beta chain sequence. Its antigen is still unknown. The sample originates from a study of cytomegalovirus exposure and HLA in healthy donors. Notes on the study in general: It was reportedly the case that the classifier diagnosed cytomegalovirus status with high specificity and sensitivity. Among TCR beta chains, those listed as cytomegalovirus-associated numbered over 150. For most TCR sequences rarity was the rule, although some public TCRs occurred in many donors.

Some clones are missing from TCRdb's copy, which holds only in-frame ones; the method was immunoSEQ multiplex PCR. The sample includes approximately 190,000 clones, 84% seen only once; the top ten take around an eighth. V shed 7 bases and J shed 9 bases, with 4 bases lying between them. This CDR3 has 10 amino acids. CDR1 and CDR2 (germline): MNHNS, SASEGT. The TCR originated in a woman in her 30s in good health and CMV-seropositive. The sequencing sample was made of PBMCs. The rearrangement links TRBV6-1 to TRBJ2-6; no clear D gene. The CDR3 loop reads CASTLNVLTF. The CDR3 DNA reads as TGTGCCAGCACCCTCAACGTCCTGACTTTC.